Listed below are T cell receptor beta chains from one sample, sequenced in a study of blood T cell repertoires in COVID-19. TCRdb keeps only in-frame clones here, not all; method: immunoSEQ multiplex PCR. The sample records approximately 120,000 clones, over 75% being singletons. Source material: peripheral blood. All receptors derive from a woman older than 75 with acute or convalescent COVID-19. CDR3s include the opening cysteine and the closing phenylalanine or tryptophan. The D gene is left open where the match is weak. Clone size, where shown, is once, few, many, or a class for clones that have expanded.

TRBJ1-1	.	TRBV6-5	.	CASSQRQLTEAFF	TGTGCCAGCAGCCAACGACAGCTCACTGAAGCTTTCTTT
TRBJ1-6	.	TRBV19	.	CASSRAGGRNNSPLHF	TGTGCCAGTAGTAGAGCAGGAGGACGTAATAATTCACCCCTCCACTTT
TRBJ1-1	.	TRBV19	.	CASSISRGNTEAFF	TGTGCCAGTAGTATCAGCAGGGGAAACACTGAAGCTTTCTTT
TRBJ1-3	TRBD1	TRBV5-1	.	CASSFGQGTDTIYF	TGCGCCAGCAGCTTCGGACAGGGGACAGACACCATATATTTT
TRBJ2-3	TRBD2	TRBV29-1	.	CSVGGLAGEVTQYF	TGCAGCGTTGGCGGACTAGCGGGGGAGGTTACGCAGTATTTT
TRBJ2-3	TRBD2	TRBV3-1/TRBV3-2	.	CASSETSFATQYF	TGTGCCAGCAGTGAGACTAGCTTCGCTACGCAGTATTTT
TRBJ1-2	TRBD1	TRBV28	.	CASSLGQGTGGYTF	TGTGCCAGCAGCCTTGGACAGGGAACGGGAGGCTACACCTTC
TRBJ1-3	.	TRBV5-6	.	CASRRASGGNTIYF	TGTGCCAGCAGACGCGCCTCGGGGGGGAACACCATATATTTT
TRBJ1-2	.	TRBV6-5	.	CASSPGGLEGYTF	TGTGCCAGCAGCCCGGGAGGGCTTGAGGGCTACACCTTC
TRBJ2-1	TRBD1	TRBV4-3	.	CASSQRTGGNSYNEQFF	TGCGCCAGCAGCCAGAGAACAGGGGGCAACTCCTACAATGAGCAGTTCTTC
TRBJ2-7	.	TRBV5-3	.	CARSLASTGRYEQYF	TGTGCCAGAAGCTTGGCCTCGACGGGTCGGTACGAGCAGTACTTC
TRBJ1-1	.	TRBV19	.	CASSIERPNTEAFF	TGTGCCAGTAGTATAGAGCGGCCGAACACTGAAGCTTTCTTT
TRBJ2-7	TRBD1	TRBV6-5	.	CASVNRGSYEQYF	TGTGCCAGCGTAAACAGGGGATCCTACGAGCAGTACTTC
TRBJ1-6	.	TRBV7-2	.	CASNLLAVSPLHF	TGTGCCAGCAACCTACTAGCCGTTTCACCCCTCCACTTT
TRBJ2-1	.	TRBV5-1	.	CASSFGEVHNEQFF	TGCGCCAGCAGCTTTGGGGAGGTCCACAATGAGCAGTTCTTC
TRBJ1-3	.	TRBV5-1	few	CASSPEGNTIYF	TGCGCCAGCAGCCCGGAGGGAAACACCATATATTTT
TRBJ1-2	.	TRBV9	.	CASSGQDRFYGYTF	TGTGCCAGCAGCGGCCAAGACAGGTTCTATGGCTACACCTTC